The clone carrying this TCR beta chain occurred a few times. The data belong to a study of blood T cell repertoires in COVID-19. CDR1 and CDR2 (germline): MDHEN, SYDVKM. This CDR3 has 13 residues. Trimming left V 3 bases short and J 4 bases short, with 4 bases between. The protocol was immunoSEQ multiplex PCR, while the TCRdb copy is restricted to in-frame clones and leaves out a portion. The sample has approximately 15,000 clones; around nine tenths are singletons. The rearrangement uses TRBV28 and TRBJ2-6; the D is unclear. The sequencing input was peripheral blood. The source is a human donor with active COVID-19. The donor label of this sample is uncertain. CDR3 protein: CASSFRGANVLTF. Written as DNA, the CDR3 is TGTGCCAGCAGTTTCAGGGGGGCCAACGTCCTGACTTTC.